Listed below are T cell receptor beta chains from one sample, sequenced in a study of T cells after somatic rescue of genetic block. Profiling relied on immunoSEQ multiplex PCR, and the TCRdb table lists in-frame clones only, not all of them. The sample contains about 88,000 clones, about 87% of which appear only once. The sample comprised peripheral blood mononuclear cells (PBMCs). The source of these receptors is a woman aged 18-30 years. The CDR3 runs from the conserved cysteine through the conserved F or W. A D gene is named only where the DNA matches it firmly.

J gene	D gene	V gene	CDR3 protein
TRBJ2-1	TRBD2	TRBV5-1	CASSWLSGGEQFF
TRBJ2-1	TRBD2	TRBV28	CASSLLAGGIGEQFF
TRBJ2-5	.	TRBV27	CASTSNGGTQYF
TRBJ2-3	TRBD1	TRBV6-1	CASSAREGGMDTQYF
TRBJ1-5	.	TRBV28	CASSSEQENQPQHF
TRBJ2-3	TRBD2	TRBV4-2	CASSQELAGVVDTQYF
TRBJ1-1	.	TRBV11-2	CASSSGGSGTEAFF
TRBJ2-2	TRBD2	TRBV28	CASSPGLAARNTGELFF
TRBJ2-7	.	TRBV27	CASSLFPGVNYEQYF
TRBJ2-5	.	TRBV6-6	CASSYSQLSGETQYF
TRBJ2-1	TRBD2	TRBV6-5	CASRAGTTSYNEQFF
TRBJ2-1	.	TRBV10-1	CASSDPLGHEQFF
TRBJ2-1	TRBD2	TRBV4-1	CASSGAGEVEQFF
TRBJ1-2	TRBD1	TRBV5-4	CASSLLTQGVDGYTF
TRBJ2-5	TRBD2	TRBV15	CAKGLAGGRQETQYF
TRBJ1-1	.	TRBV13	CASSMSVTWGANTEAFF
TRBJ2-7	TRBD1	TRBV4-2	CASSPTGSPYEQYF
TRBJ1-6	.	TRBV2	CASRNKRTVHSPLHF
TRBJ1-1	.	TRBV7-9	CANGEGQVTEAFF